These T cell receptor beta chains were read from a single sample in a study of blood T cell repertoires in COVID-19. TCRdb keeps only in-frame clones here, not all; method: immunoSEQ multiplex PCR. The table shows over 25,000 clones, with about nine tenths occurring only once. Sequencing input: peripheral blood. The receptors were gathered from a human donor with active COVID-19. The donor label of this sample is uncertain. Each CDR3 is given with its conserved first and last residue. Each record gives: CDR3 length, J gene, V gene, D gene, clone size, CDR3 DNA, CDR3 protein. The D gene is left open where the match is weak. Clone size appears in some rows only: once, few, many, or a class for an expanded clone.

>15|TRBJ2-3|TRBV30|.|.
TGTGCCTGGAGTGAAAGGGGTGGAAACATAGATACGCAGTATTTT
CAWSERGGNIDTQYF
>11|TRBJ1-2|TRBV5-6|.|.
TGTGCCAGCAGCTTGTTAGGGGCTGACCACTTC
CASSLLGADHF
>14|TRBJ2-7|TRBV5-1|.|.
TGCGCCAGCAGCTTTACAGGACAGCCGTACGAGCAGTACTTC
CASSFTGQPYEQYF
>15|TRBJ1-5|TRBV18|.|.
TGTGCCAGCTCCCCTAACCAGGGAATGGGTCAGCCCCAGCATTTT
CASSPNQGMGQPQHF
>13|TRBJ2-3|TRBV7-3|.|.
TGTGCCAGCAGTCTAGACTACCCCGATACGCAGTATTTT
CASSLDYPDTQYF
>14|TRBJ1-4|TRBV15|TRBD1|.
TGTGCCACCTCCGGACAGGGGTCTAATGAAAAACTGTTTTTT
CATSGQGSNEKLFF
>16|TRBJ1-6|TRBV5-6|TRBD1|once
TGTGCCAGCAGCTTGGCCGGGACAGGCCATAATTCACCCCTCCACTTT
CASSLAGTGHNSPLHF
>15|TRBJ2-7|TRBV4-1|TRBD2|.
TGCGCCAGCAGCCAAGAACTAGCGGGGACCTACGAGCAGTACTTC
CASSQELAGTYEQYF
>14|TRBJ2-5|TRBV21-1|.|.
TGTGCCAGCAGCCGAAAGGCAGCGACAGAGACCCAGTACTTC
CASSRKAATETQYF
>13|TRBJ2-1|TRBV5-4|.|.
TGTGCCAGCAGCTTAACTACGTACAATGAGCAGTTCTTC
CASSLTTYNEQFF
>11|TRBJ1-2|TRBV28|.|.
TGTGCCAGCAGTTTGACTTATGGCTACACCTTC
CASSLTYGYTF
>16|TRBJ1-5|TRBV19|TRBD1|.
TGTGCCAGTAGCCCTGGGCGGACAGGGGGCAATCAGCCCCAGCATTTT
CASSPGRTGGNQPQHF
>13|TRBJ2-7|TRBV27|.|.
TGTGCCAGCAGTTTATTGAACGGGGACGAGCAGTACTTC
CASSLLNGDEQYF
>15|TRBJ2-1|TRBV6-5|TRBD2|.
TGTGCCACCAAAGGACTAGCTGGGGCCTACAATGAGCAGTTCTTC
CATKGLAGAYNEQFF
>19|TRBJ2-1|TRBV7-9|TRBD2|.
TGTGCCAGCAGCTTAGACCACTCGGCTCTAGCGGGAGTCATTAATGAGCAGTTCTTC
CASSLDHSALAGVINEQFF
>16|TRBJ2-2|TRBV4-2|.|.
TGTGCCAGCAGCCAAGATGCCGGGGGACACACCGGGGAGCTGTTTTTT
CASSQDAGGHTGELFF
>16|TRBJ2-2|TRBV5-1|.|.
TGCGCCAGCAGCTTAGGGGACACCGCGAACACCGGGGAGCTGTTTTTT
CASSLGDTANTGELFF
>13|TRBJ1-2|TRBV7-2|TRBD1|.
TGTGCCAGCAGCTTAGTAACAGGGGCCGGCTACACCTTC
CASSLVTGAGYTF
>16|TRBJ1-4|TRBV11-2|.|.
TGTGCCAGCAGCTCTTTACGAGGACACCGTAATGAAAAACTGTTTTTT
CASSSLRGHRNEKLFF
>14|TRBJ2-5|TRBV5-4|TRBD1|once
TGTGCCAGCAGATTGGCAGGGGGCGGAGAGACCCAGTACTTC
CASRLAGGGETQYF
>15|TRBJ1-6|TRBV27|TRBD1|.
TGTGCCAGCAGTTTACGGGGACAGGGTTTTTCACCCCTCCACTTT
CASSLRGQGFSPLHF
>16|TRBJ2-5|TRBV5-1|TRBD2|.
TGCGCCAGCAGCTTGGGGGCTAGCGGGGGTCGGGAGACCCAGTACTTC
CASSLGASGGRETQYF
>12|TRBJ2-1|TRBV7-3|.|.
TGTGCCAGCAGCTTAATCGGCAATGAGCAGTTCTTC
CASSLIGNEQFF
>18|TRBJ2-3|TRBV6-6|TRBD2|.
TGTGCCAGCAGTCACACTAGCGGGGGCCTCTCTAGCACAGATACGCAGTATTTT
CASSHTSGGLSSTDTQYF
>17|TRBJ1-1|TRBV19|.|.
TGTGCCAGTAGTATAGCATGGAGGACTCGCATGAACACTGAAGCTTTCTTT
CASSIAWRTRMNTEAFF
>15|TRBJ1-5|TRBV19|TRBD1|.
TGTGCCAGTAGAGGGACAGGGGTTAACAATCAGCCCCAGCATTTT
CASRGTGVNNQPQHF
>14|TRBJ1-5|TRBV27|.|.
TGTGCCAGCAGTTGGGCCCCTAGCAATCAGCCCCAGCATTTT
CASSWAPSNQPQHF
>15|TRBJ2-5|TRBV27|TRBD2|.
TGTGCCAGCAGTCCCCTGGGTAGCGGGATAGAGACCCAGTACTTC
CASSPLGSGIETQYF
>15|TRBJ2-7|TRBV4-2|TRBD2|once
TGTGCCAGCAGCCAACAAAGGACTAGCCACTACGAGCAGTACTTC
CASSQQRTSHYEQYF
>14|TRBJ1-5|TRBV7-9|.|once
TGTGCCAGCAGCCCCCGGGGGGGCAATCAGCCCCAGCATTTT
CASSPRGGNQPQHF
>15|TRBJ1-2|TRBV27|TRBD1|.
TGTGCCAGCAGTCACCGACAGGGATACGCCAATGGCTACACCTTC
CASSHRQGYANGYTF
>12|TRBJ2-7|TRBV11-2|.|.
TGTGCCAGCAGCTTAGAAGGGGCCGAGCAGTACTTC
CASSLEGAEQYF
>16|TRBJ1-1|TRBV6-5|TRBD1|.
TGTGCCAGCAGTTACTCCGGACAGGGGAGGGACACTGAAGCTTTCTTT
CASSYSGQGRDTEAFF
>13|TRBJ1-2|TRBV5-4|.|few
TGTGCCAGCAGCTTTAACACCTACTATGGCTACACCTTC
CASSFNTYYGYTF
>15|TRBJ2-3|TRBV7-3|TRBD2|.
TGTGCCAGCAGCCTAGCGGGGGGGAGCACAGATACGCAGTATTTT
CASSLAGGSTDTQYF
>12|TRBJ2-7|TRBV25-1|.|.
TGTGCCATCGCGGACGGGGCCTACGAGCAGTACTTC
CAIADGAYEQYF
>12|TRBJ2-1|TRBV13|.|.
TGTGCCAGCAGCTTATCAGGGGATGAGCAGTTCTTC
CASSLSGDEQFF
>11|TRBJ2-3|TRBV29-1|.|once
TGCAGCGTTCAAAGCACAGATACGCAGTATTTT
CSVQSTDTQYF
>17|TRBJ2-3|TRBV9|TRBD2|once
TGTGCCAGCAGCGTAGAAACGTTGGCGGGAGGAGGAGATACGCAGTATTTT
CASSVETLAGGGDTQYF
>14|TRBJ1-1|TRBV7-2|.|.
TGTGCCAGCAGCTTAGAGGGGGGGAGAACTGAAGCTTTCTTT
CASSLEGGRTEAFF
>13|TRBJ1-1|TRBV6-5|.|few
TGTGCCACGCTAACAGGATTCTACACTGAAGCTTTCTTT
CATLTGFYTEAFF
>14|TRBJ1-4|TRBV9|TRBD1|.
TGTGCCAGCAGCCAAGGACAGGTCCGCGAAAAACTGTTTTTT
CASSQGQVREKLFF
>13|TRBJ2-5|TRBV6-6|.|.
TGTGCCAGCAGAATGGACAGTCAAGAGACCCAGTACTTC
CASRMDSQETQYF
>15|TRBJ2-1|TRBV7-2|.|once
TGTGCCAGCAGCTTAGCCGGGATTACGAACAATGAGCAGTTCTTC
CASSLAGITNNEQFF
>16|TRBJ1-2|TRBV19|.|.
TGTGCCAGTAGTATCCGCATGGGGCGGACGGGAGAGGGCTACACCTTC
CASSIRMGRTGEGYTF
>15|TRBJ1-6|TRBV11-2|.|.
TGTGCCAGCAGCTTAGGACCCGGGTTTAATTCACCCCTCCACTTT
CASSLGPGFNSPLHF
>18|TRBJ2-1|TRBV4-3|TRBD2|.
TGCGCCAGCAGCCAAGAGGCTAGCGGGAGTAATACCTACAATGAGCAGTTCTTC
CASSQEASGSNTYNEQFF
>15|TRBJ2-5|TRBV2|.|.
TGTGCCAGCAGTGAAGAAAGGGGTTCGGTAGAGACCCAGTACTTC
CASSEERGSVETQYF
>17|TRBJ2-1|TRBV11-2|TRBD2|.
TGTGCCAGCAGCCCCAATTTGGGACTAGCGGGGGCCAATGAGCAGTTCTTC
CASSPNLGLAGANEQFF
>13|TRBJ2-2|TRBV3-1/TRBV3-2|.|.
TGTGCCAGCAGCCAAATACAGGGCGGGGAGCTGTTTTTT
CASSQIQGGELFF
>18|TRBJ2-3|TRBV4-3|TRBD2|.
TGCGCCAGCAGCCAAGATCTCTTTGCGGGAGACGCCACAGATACGCAGTATTTT
CASSQDLFAGDATDTQYF
>13|TRBJ2-1|TRBV18|.|.
TGTGCCAGCTCACCCACAACCTACAATGAGCAGTTCTTC
CASSPTTYNEQFF
>14|TRBJ1-1|TRBV7-9|.|.
TGTGCCAGCAGCTTAGCTTCGACGGGCACTGAAGCTTTCTTT
CASSLASTGTEAFF
>16|TRBJ2-7|TRBV6-5|.|.
TGTGCCAGCAGTTACCTTCCCGGGCAGGGCGACGACGAGCAGTACTTC
CASSYLPGQGDDEQYF
>14|TRBJ2-7|TRBV21-1|.|.
TGTGCCAGCTGGGGGCAGGGGAAGAGCTACGAGCAGTACTTC
CASWGQGKSYEQYF
>15|TRBJ2-1|TRBV18|TRBD1|.
TGTGCCAGCTCACCGGACAGGGGTCGCAACAATGAGCAGTTCTTC
CASSPDRGRNNEQFF